These T cell receptor beta chains were read from a single sample in a study of T cells in Graves' hyperthyroidism and ophthalmopathy. One entry per CDR3 protein, called by TCRdb with MiXCR from the multiplex PCR reads. The table has more than 500,000 distinct CDR3 sequences, around 15% seen once. The material sequenced was blood. These receptors were obtained from a woman in her thirties with Graves' hyperthyroidism. CDR3s include the opening cysteine and the closing phenylalanine or tryptophan. D genes are given only for firm matches. Clone size appears in some rows only: once, few, many, or a class for an expanded clone.

v_call,d_call,clone_size,j_call,cdr3_nt,cdr3_aa
TRBV27,TRBD2,many,TRBJ2-1,TGTGCCAGCATTCTGCTAGCGGAGTCCTACAATGAGCAGTTCTTC,CASILLAESYNEQFF
TRBV20-1,-,many,TRBJ2-1,TGCAGTGCTAGACAGGAATTGGGCGATGAGCAGTTCTTC,CSARQELGDEQFF
TRBV30,-,-,TRBJ1-2,TGTGCCTGCCCGAAGGGGGACAAAGGCTACACCTTC,CACPKGDKGYTF
TRBV19,-,-,TRBJ1-5,TGTGCCAGTAGGACAGCAAATCAGCCCCAGCATTTT,CASRTANQPQHF
TRBV11-2,-,few,TRBJ1-3,TGTGCCAGCAGCTTACTGTCTCGCGAGCAGAGCTCTGGAAACACCATATATTTT,CASSLLSREQSSGNTIYF
TRBV11-1,-,many,TRBJ1-2,TGTGCCAGCAGCCGCAGGAATAACTATGGCTACACCTTC,CASSRRNNYGYTF
TRBV27,-,many,TRBJ2-7,TGTGCCAGCAGTTTGTCGACAGATACCTACGAGCAGTACTTC,CASSLSTDTYEQYF
TRBV2,-,many,TRBJ2-2,TGTGCCAGCAGTGACAGGGATGGGTACACCGGGGAGCTGTTTTTT,CASSDRDGYTGELFF
TRBV24-1,TRBD1,few,TRBJ2-2,TGTGCCACGGGACAGCCGAACACCGGGGAGCTGTTTTTT,CATGQPNTGELFF
TRBV19,-,-,TRBJ1-2,TGTGCCAGTAGTATGGCGTCGGTCTATGGCTACACCTTC,CASSMASVYGYTF
TRBV5-1,-,many,TRBJ1-1,TGCGCCAGCAGCTTAGACGTTGAAGCTTTCTTT,CASSLDVEAFF
TRBV10-3,-,few,TRBJ1-4,TGTGCCATCAGTGAGGGTCCGATTAATGAAAAACTGTTTTTT,CAISEGPINEKLFF
TRBV27,-,few,TRBJ1-2,TGTGCCAGCAGTCAACCCCCCCTTGACTGGGGTGGCTACACCTTC,CASSQPPLDWGGYTF
TRBV27,TRBD2,-,TRBJ2-1,TGTGCCAGCAGTTTTAGACTAGCGGGAAAATACAATGAGCAGTTCTTC,CASSFRLAGKYNEQFF
TRBV5-8,TRBD2,-,TRBJ2-3,TGTGCCAGCAGACCACTAGCGGGAGGGCCTGGACTCACAGATACGCAGTATTTT,CASRPLAGGPGLTDTQYF
TRBV20-1,-,many,TRBJ2-7,TGCAGTGCTAGACCCCCGTTCGGCACCGCTCCCTCCTACGAGCAGTACTTC,CSARPPFGTAPSYEQYF
TRBV5-1,TRBD2,few,TRBJ2-2,TGCGCCAGCAAGCGGGATTACACCGGGGAGCTGTTTTTT,CASKRDYTGELFF
TRBV27,-,many,TRBJ1-1,TGTGCCAGCAGTCCCGGACGTGAAGCTTTCTTT,CASSPGREAFF
TRBV9,-,-,TRBJ2-7,TGTGCCAGCAGCGCCGGGGTCCCGCGGACCGAGCAGTACTTC,CASSAGVPRTEQYF
TRBV7-3,-,many,TRBJ2-7,TGTGCCAGCAGCTTAACAGGGGGCGAGCAGTACTTC,CASSLTGGEQYF
TRBV11-2,-,many,TRBJ1-2,TGTGCCAGCAGCTTGGCCCCTTTCATGGAATTGGATGGCTACACCTTC,CASSLAPFMELDGYTF
TRBV6-1,TRBD2,-,TRBJ2-4,TGTGCCAGCAGTCCGGGGGGGTTAGACATTCAGTACTTC,CASSPGGLDIQYF
TRBV30,-,-,TRBJ1-4,TGTGCCTGGTCAGTTGATGAAAAACTGTTTTTT,CAWSVDEKLFF
TRBV2,-,many,TRBJ1-5,TGTGCCAGCAGCGGTGACAATCAGCCCCAGCATTTT,CASSGDNQPQHF
TRBV19,-,-,TRBJ1-1,TGTGCCAGTTCGACAGTCATGAACACTGAAGCTTTCTTT,CASSTVMNTEAFF
TRBV9,TRBD2,-,TRBJ2-7,TGTGCCAGCAGCGGCCGACTAGCGGGAGGGGACTACGAGCAGTACTTC,CASSGRLAGGDYEQYF